This note documents a single T cell receptor (beta chain) sequence. V lost 1 base to trimming and J lost 0 bases; unmatched junction nucleotides: 10. The CDR3 is made up of 18 amino acids. Germline V lookup: CDR1 SGHAT, CDR2 FQNNGV. This sample was taken from a study of blood T cells in healthy people across ages. Using a J-beta primer mix together with a sample-barcoded 5' primer, a second PCR was run for about 7 to 12 cycles. TCRdb fed the 5' RACE reads into MiXCR, producing one record per CDR3 protein. This sample has around 1,600,000 distinct CDR3 sequences, with roughly two fifths found just once.

The receptor's source is a woman in her late teens or twenties in good health. Source material: blood. The genes are TRBV11-2 and TRBJ1-1; 8 nucleotides line up with TRBD1. The CDR3 spells CASSLAPGVGQVNTEAFF. The CDR3 nucleotides read TGTGCCAGCAGCTTAGCCCCCGGAGTGGGACAGGTGAACACTGAAGCTTTCTTT. Together with reference TRBV11-2 and TRBJ1-1, the CDR3 gives the full variable domain: EAGVAQSPRYKIIEKRQSVAFWCNPISGHATLYWYQQILGQGPKLLIQFQNNGVVDDSQLPKDRFSAERLKGVDSTLKIQPAKLEDSAVYLCASSLAPGVGQVNTEAFFGQGTRLTVV.